This passage covers 30 T cell receptor beta chains from one sample sequenced in a study of cytomegalovirus exposure and HLA in healthy donors. PCR amplification relied on 60 Vbeta primers (plus 13 Jbeta primers). The method was immunoSEQ multiplex PCR; TCRdb's version includes in-frame clones alone and lacks a portion of them. The table lists some 120,000 clones, 73% of them singletons. Sequenced material: PBMCs. These receptors all come from a man aged 55 to 70 in good health and CMV-seropositive.

The chain couples TRBV7-2 to TRBJ1-2; 11 bases match TRBD1. This CDR3 contains 15 residues. Germline V gene data show CDR1 as SGHTA and CDR2 as FQGNSA. Unmatched junction bases numbered 6, after V lost 5 bases and J lost 4 bases. The CDR3: CASSPGQGVSYGYTF. The CDR3 region has the DNA TGTGCCAGCAGCCCGGGACAGGGGGTTTCCTATGGCTACACCTTC.

V is TRBV5-4 and J is TRBJ2-7; the D is unclear. Trimming took off 0 bases at V and 3 bases at J, with 7 bases between the two ends. The germline gives CDR1 SGHNT, CDR2 YYREEE (reference sequence). The CDR3 spans 13 residues. The CDR3: CASSLDSIYEQYF. Here the CDR3 DNA reads TGTGCCAGCAGCTTGGACAGCATCTACGAGCAGTACTTC.

The chain has TRBV6-1 and TRBJ2-7; TRBD1 matches 8 bases. This CDR3 spans 15 amino acids. Looked up from germline, CDR1 is MNHNS and CDR2 is SASEGT. Unmatched junction bases numbered 13, after V lost 6 bases and J lost 6 bases. CDR3 sequence (DNA): TGTGCCAGCAGCTTCGCCGGGACAGGACGGGGCGAGCAGTACTTC. Translating it yields CASSFAGTGRGEQYF.

The chain recombines TRBV5-1 with TRBJ2-2; a possible D gene is TRBD2 (6 bases). The germline CDR1 and CDR2 sequences are SGHRS and YFSETQ. The CDR3 consists of 15 residues. V lost 2 bases, J lost 5 bases, and 13 bases lay in between. The CDR3 bases are TGCGCCAGCAGCTTACTAGGGACTGAAACCGGGGAGCTGTTTTTT. It yields the protein CASSLLGTETGELFF.

CDR3 nucleotide sequence: TGTGCCTGGAGCCGCGACAGGGGTCGGGAGACCCAGTACTTC. Protein sequence: CAWSRDRGRETQYF. V and J are TRBV30 and TRBJ2-5; 8 bases agree with TRBD1. Germline trimming cut 3 bases from V and 5 bases from J; bases unmatched to any gene: 8. Germline-derived CDR1 and CDR2 are GTSNPN and SVGIG (reference sequence). The CDR3 has 14 residues.

Details on this clone: The germline gene is not matched at one end of the junction; a read error may be the cause. This chain uses TRBV7-7 with TRBJ1-5; tentatively, D is TRBD1 (5 bases). Germline assignment: CDR1 SSHAT and CDR2 FNYEAQ (reference sequence). This CDR3 has 13 residues. The CDR3 DNA sequence: TGTGCTAGCAGCTTAGGGGCTAATCAGCCCCAGCATTTT. Encoded protein: CASSLGANQPQHF.

The V gene is TRBV20-1, the J gene TRBJ2-5, with TRBD2 as a possible D gene (7 bases). V was shortened by 6 bases and J by 5 bases, with 10 bases between the two germline ends. The CDR3 contains 11 residues. Germline loops: CDR1 DFQATT, CDR2 SNEGSKA (reference sequence). The DNA for the CDR3 is TGCAGTGCGGCGGGGGCGGAGACCCAGTACTTC. Amino acid sequence: CSAAGAETQYF.

This clone was counted at least ten times. CDR3 sequence reads: CASSSGTGLLGANVLTF. CDR3 bases: TGTGCCAGCAGCTCGGGGACAGGACTACTCGGGGCCAACGTCCTGACTTTC. The chain couples TRBV7-8 to TRBJ2-6; 8 positions match TRBD1. The V gene's germline CDR1 is SGHVS and CDR2 FQNEAQ. The CDR3 runs to 17 residues. The V gene end was trimmed by 4 bases and the J gene end by 4 bases; junction bases not matched to a gene: 9.

The J gene is TRBJ1-5, the V gene TRBV30, with TRBD1 matching over 10 bases. The CDR3 is made up of 17 amino acids. Germline V gene data show CDR1 as GTSNPN and CDR2 as SVGIG (reference sequence). Trimming cost V 3 bases and J 7 bases; bases outside gene matches: 15. CDR3 nucleotides: TGTGCCTGGAGCACCGGGACAGGGGCCATAAGGATGCAGCCCCAGCATTTT. Its translation is CAWSTGTGAIRMQPQHF.

The chain uses TRBV11-1 and TRBJ2-3, with 10 bases fitting TRBD2. V was clipped by 4 bases and J by 4 bases; unmatched bases: 17. Looked up from germline, CDR1 is SGHAT and CDR2 is FQDESV (reference sequence). The CDR3 has 19 amino acids. The CDR3: CASSSPKLAGSGLADTQYF. In DNA, the CDR3 is TGTGCCAGCAGCTCCCCAAAACTAGCGGGGTCTGGGTTGGCAGATACGCAGTATTTT.

The rearrangement joins TRBV10-3 to TRBJ1-3; D is ambiguous. V was clipped by 10 bases and J by 0 bases, with 16 bases between them. Germline CDR1 ENHRY, CDR2 SYGVKD. The CDR3 contains 15 residues. CDR3 amino acids: CASGSGLTSGNTIYF. The CDR3 coding sequence is TGTGCCAGCGGTTCTGGTCTGACCTCTGGAAACACCATATATTTT.

V is TRBV5-1 and J is TRBJ2-7; D possibly corresponds to TRBD1 (7 bases). Trimming cost V 4 bases and J 2 bases, with 13 bases left between them. In germline, CDR1 is SGHRS, CDR2 YFSETQ. The CDR3 runs 14 residues. The CDR3 loop is CASSAGQSTYEQYF. In DNA, the CDR3 is TGCGCCAGCAGCGCGGGACAGAGTACCTACGAGCAGTACTTC.

This rearrangement joins TRBV19 to TRBJ2-7, with TRBD2 as a possible D gene (6 bases). There are 14 residues in the CDR3. Trimming pared 6 bases from V and 0 bases from J, leaving 12 bases between. CDR1 and CDR2 from the germline V gene are LNHDA and SQIVND (reference sequence). The CDR3 DNA is TGTGCCAGTAGGATGGGGGGAGGCTCCTACGAGCAGTACTTC. As protein: CASRMGGGSYEQYF.

The chain couples TRBV5-6 to TRBJ2-5; the match to TRBD2 covers 10 bases. J was trimmed by 0 bases and V by 4 bases; bases with no gene match: 3. The germline CDR1 and CDR2 sequences are SGHDT and YYEEEE. This CDR3 contains 15 residues. The chain's CDR3 is CASSPLAGNQETQYF. CDR3 bases: TGTGCCAGCAGCCCACTAGCGGGGAACCAAGAGACCCAGTACTTC.

V is TRBV28 and J is TRBJ2-3; tentative D call: TRBD1 (6 bases). V shed 5 bases and J shed 2 bases, with 17 bases lying between them. This CDR3 has 16 residues. Looked up from germline, CDR1 is MDHEN and CDR2 is SYDVKM. The CDR3 reads CASSPRLGAATDTQYF. The CDR3 DNA reads as TGTGCCAGCAGTCCCCGCTTGGGGGCAGCCACAGATACGCAGTATTTT.

This rearrangement joins TRBV18 to TRBJ1-2, with 12 bases lining up with TRBD1. Unmatched junction bases numbered 11, after V lost 6 bases and J lost 6 bases. This CDR3 is built from 16 residues. CDR1 and CDR2 from the germline V gene are KGHSH and LQKENI. The CDR3 here is CASSSSVGDRGHGYTF. CDR3 nucleotides: TGTGCCAGCTCGTCCTCGGTTGGGGACAGGGGGCATGGCTACACCTTC.

The rearrangement links TRBV6-5 to TRBJ2-5, with a possible D match to TRBD2 (6 bases). V was pared by 0 bases and J by 4 bases, with 12 bases between. Per germline, CDR1 MNHEY and CDR2 SVGAGI. The CDR3 is 15 residues long. The CDR3 loop is CASSYSSPGLETQYF. CDR3 in DNA: TGTGCCAGCAGTTACTCGAGTCCGGGACTAGAGACCCAGTACTTC.

The rearrangement uses TRBV5-1 and TRBJ2-5; D might be TRBD1 (6 bases). Germline values: CDR1 SGHRS, CDR2 YFSETQ. Between the trimmed V and J ends, which lost 0 bases and 7 bases, there was a span of 10 bases. The CDR3 loop spans 13 amino acids. The CDR3 protein is CASSLGGLGTQYF. In nucleotides, the CDR3 is TGCGCCAGCAGCTTGGGGGGGCTAGGGACCCAGTACTTC.

The chain combines TRBV5-1 with TRBJ1-1; TRBD1 agrees at 9 bases. Unmatched junction bases numbered 13, after V lost 4 bases and J lost 12 bases. The CDR3 runs to 14 residues. CDR1 is SGHRS, CDR2 YFSETQ, per germline. The CDR3 region has the DNA TGCGCCAGCAGCGCGGGATCTCGACAGGGGGGATCTTTCTTT. Translating it yields CASSAGSRQGGSFF.

This chain connects TRBV7-2 to TRBJ1-6; D is undetermined. Germline loops: CDR1 SGHTA, CDR2 FQGNSA. The CDR3 runs to 14 residues. V gave up 1 base and J gave up 10 bases, with 11 bases separating them. CDR3 in amino acids: CASSLGPSYSPLHF. In nucleotides, the CDR3 is TGTGCCAGCAGCTTAGGGCCCAGTTACTCACCCCTCCACTTT.

V usage is TRBV4-1 and J usage is TRBJ1-3; D is unresolved. V was shortened by 1 base and J by 4 bases, with 8 bases between the two germline ends. This CDR3 has 14 residues. The germline gives CDR1 MGHRA, CDR2 YSYEKL. The CDR3 loop reads CASSQGGGGNTIYF. CDR3 sequence (DNA): TGCGCCAGCAGCCAAGGTGGAGGGGGAAACACCATATATTTT.

The chain uses TRBV19 and TRBJ1-2, with D perhaps matching TRBD1 (5 bases). The CDR3 is 13 amino acids. The germline CDR1 and CDR2 sequences are LNHDA and SQIVND (reference sequence). V lost 9 bases and J 5 bases, leaving 16 bases between the germline ends. CDR3 sequence: CASTTDRLYGYTF. CDR3 nucleotides: TGTGCCAGCACGACAGACCGTTTGTATGGCTACACCTTC.

The genes are TRBV27 and TRBJ2-7; no reliable D call. This CDR3 region has 13 residues. Germline values: CDR1 MNHEY, CDR2 SMNVEV (reference sequence). Trimming took off 3 bases at V and 2 bases at J, with 8 bases between the two ends. CDR3 protein: CASSFAGPYEQYF. The CDR3 coding sequence is TGTGCCAGCAGTTTCGCAGGTCCCTACGAGCAGTACTTC.

In the case of this clone: Compared with germline, one end of the junction differs, possibly owing to a read error. The chain uses TRBV6-5 and TRBJ1-2, with TRBD1 matching 12 bases. Germline values: CDR1 MNHEY, CDR2 SVGAGI. This CDR3 spans 13 amino acids. The CDR3 loop is CASVRDRGQGYPF. CDR3 nucleotides: TGTGCCAGCGTTCGGGACAGGGGGCAGGGCTACCCCTTC.

The V call is TRBV7-9, the J call TRBJ2-7; D might be TRBD2 (7 bases). The V end lost 1 base, the J end lost 2 bases, and 9 bases lay between the germline ends. The CDR3 sequence is 14 residues long. The germline V gene encodes CDR1 SEHNR and CDR2 FQNEAQ (reference sequence). The CDR3 DNA sequence: TGTGCCAGCAGCTTAGGCGGGGGCCCCTACGAGCAGTACTTC. It specifies CASSLGGGPYEQYF.

The chain has TRBV15 and TRBJ2-5; tentative D call: TRBD1 (6 bases). The CDR3 contains 14 residues. Trimming left V 5 bases short and J 4 bases short, with 14 bases between. Germline V gene sequence: CDR1 LNHNV, CDR2 YYDKDF (reference sequence). The CDR3 DNA reads as TGTGCCACCAGCCCGAGGTTAGGGGGAGAGACCCAGTACTTC. This sequence encodes CATSPRLGGETQYF.

V usage is TRBV6-6 and J usage is TRBJ1-3, with a tentative D call TRBD1 (5 bases). Per the germline V gene, CDR1 is MNHNY and CDR2 is SVGAGI (reference sequence). The CDR3 runs to 13 residues. Trimming took 6 bases from V and 8 from J, leaving 14 bases between them. In DNA, the CDR3 is TGTGCCAGCAGGCTGGGGGGTAGAGACACCATATATTTT. It specifies CASRLGGRDTIYF.

The chain has TRBV19 and TRBJ2-1; 9 positions match TRBD2. Germline assignment: CDR1 LNHDA and CDR2 SQIVND (reference sequence). Losses at the gene ends were 6 bases for V and 4 bases for J; bases not matched to a gene: 7. The CDR3 totals 15 residues. The CDR3 region has the DNA TGTGCCAGTAGCTTCGGGCGGGGGGGATACAATGAGCAGTTCTTC. Its translation is CASSFGRGGYNEQFF.

This clone was counted only a few times. The chain joins TRBV11-2 to TRBJ1-5; 7 bases align to TRBD1. Germline V lookup: CDR1 SGHAT, CDR2 FQNNGV. V trimming: 3 bases; J trimming: 6 bases; junction bases outside the gene matches: 8. The CDR3 extends over 15 amino acids. The CDR3 loop reads CASSLGRGIGQPQHF. In DNA, the CDR3 is TGTGCCAGCAGCTTGGGCAGGGGGATTGGTCAGCCCCAGCATTTT.

V usage is TRBV5-1 and J usage is TRBJ1-2; 8 bases agree with TRBD1. Germline assignment: CDR1 SGHRS and CDR2 YFSETQ. The J segment lost 6 bases and the V segment lost 6 bases, leaving 10 bases of the junction unmatched. CDR3 size: 14 residues. The CDR3 spells CASNPRGRGDGYTF. The CDR3 DNA is TGCGCCAGCAACCCCAGGGGGCGCGGCGATGGCTACACCTTC.